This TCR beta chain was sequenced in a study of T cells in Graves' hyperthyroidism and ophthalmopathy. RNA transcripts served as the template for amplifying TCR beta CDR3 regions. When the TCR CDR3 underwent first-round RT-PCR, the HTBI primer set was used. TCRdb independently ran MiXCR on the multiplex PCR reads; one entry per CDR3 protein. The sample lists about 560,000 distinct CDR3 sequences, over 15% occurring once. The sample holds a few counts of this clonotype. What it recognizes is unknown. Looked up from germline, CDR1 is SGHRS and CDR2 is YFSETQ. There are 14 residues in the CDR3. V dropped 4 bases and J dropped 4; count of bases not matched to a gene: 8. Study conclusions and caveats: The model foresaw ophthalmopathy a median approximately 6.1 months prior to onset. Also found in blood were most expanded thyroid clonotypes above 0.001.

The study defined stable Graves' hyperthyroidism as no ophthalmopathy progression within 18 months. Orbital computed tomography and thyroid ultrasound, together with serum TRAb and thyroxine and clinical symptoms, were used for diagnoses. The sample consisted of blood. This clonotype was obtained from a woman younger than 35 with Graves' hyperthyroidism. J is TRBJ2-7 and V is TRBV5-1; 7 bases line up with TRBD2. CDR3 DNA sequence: TGCGCCAGCAGCACCCAGGCGGGGGAATACGAGCAGTACTTC. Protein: CASSTQAGEYEQYF.